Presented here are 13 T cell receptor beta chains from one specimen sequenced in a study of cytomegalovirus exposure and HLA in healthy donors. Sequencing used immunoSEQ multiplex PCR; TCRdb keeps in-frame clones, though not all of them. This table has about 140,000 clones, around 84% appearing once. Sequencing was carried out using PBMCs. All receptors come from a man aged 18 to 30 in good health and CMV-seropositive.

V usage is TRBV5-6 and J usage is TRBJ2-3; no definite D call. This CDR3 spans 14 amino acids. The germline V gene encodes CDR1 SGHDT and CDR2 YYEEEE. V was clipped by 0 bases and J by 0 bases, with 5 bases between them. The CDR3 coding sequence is TGTGCCAGCAGCTTGGGAGCCAGCACAGATACGCAGTATTTT. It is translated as CASSLGASTDTQYF.

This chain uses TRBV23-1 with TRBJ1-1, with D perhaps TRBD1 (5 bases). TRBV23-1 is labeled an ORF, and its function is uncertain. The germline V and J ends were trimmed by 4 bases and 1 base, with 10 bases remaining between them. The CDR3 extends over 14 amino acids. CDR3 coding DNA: TGCGCCAGCAGTCCCTCCGGGGGGAACACTGAAGCTTTCTTT. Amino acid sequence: CASSPSGGNTEAFF.

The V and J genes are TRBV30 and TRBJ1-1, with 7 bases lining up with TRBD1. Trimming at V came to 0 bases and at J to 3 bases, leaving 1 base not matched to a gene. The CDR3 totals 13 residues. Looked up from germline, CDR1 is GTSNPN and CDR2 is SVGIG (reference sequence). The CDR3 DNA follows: TGTGCCTGGAGTGTGGGACAGCACACTGAAGCTTTCTTT. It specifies CAWSVGQHTEAFF.

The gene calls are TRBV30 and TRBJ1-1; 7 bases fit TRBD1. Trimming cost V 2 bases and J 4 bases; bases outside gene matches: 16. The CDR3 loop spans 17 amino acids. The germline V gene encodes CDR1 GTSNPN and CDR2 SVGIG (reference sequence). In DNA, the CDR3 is TGTGCCTGGAGTACGTTACAGGGGCGGGGGGTTGGCACTGAAGCTTTCTTT. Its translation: CAWSTLQGRGVGTEAFF.

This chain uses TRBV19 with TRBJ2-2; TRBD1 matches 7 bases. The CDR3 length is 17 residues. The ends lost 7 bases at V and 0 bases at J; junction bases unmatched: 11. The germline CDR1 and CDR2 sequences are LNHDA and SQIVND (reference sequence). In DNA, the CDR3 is TGTGCCAGTATCGCGGACAGGAGGCCCGCGAACACCGGGGAGCTGTTTTTT. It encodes CASIADRRPANTGELFF.

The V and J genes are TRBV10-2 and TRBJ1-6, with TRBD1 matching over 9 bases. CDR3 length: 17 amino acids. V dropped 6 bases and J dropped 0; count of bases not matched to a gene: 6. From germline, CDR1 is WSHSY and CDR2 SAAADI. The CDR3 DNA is TGCGCCAGCAGCTCCACAGGGGGCGGCTCCTATAATTCACCCCTCCACTTT. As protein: CASSSTGGGSYNSPLHF.

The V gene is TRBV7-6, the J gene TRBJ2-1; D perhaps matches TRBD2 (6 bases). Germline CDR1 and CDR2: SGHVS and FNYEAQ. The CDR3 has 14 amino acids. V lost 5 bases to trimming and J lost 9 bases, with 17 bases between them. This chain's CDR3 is CASSQRASAGEQFF. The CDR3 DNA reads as TGTGCCAGCAGCCAGCGGGCCAGCGCGGGTGAGCAGTTCTTC.

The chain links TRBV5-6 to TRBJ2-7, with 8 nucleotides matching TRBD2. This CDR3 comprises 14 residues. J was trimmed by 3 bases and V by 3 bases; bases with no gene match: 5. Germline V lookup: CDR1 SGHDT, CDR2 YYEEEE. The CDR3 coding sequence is TGTGCCAGCAGCTCGGGCGGGGGGTACTACGAGCAGTACTTC. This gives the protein CASSSGGGYYEQYF. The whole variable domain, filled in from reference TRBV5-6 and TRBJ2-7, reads DAGVTQSPTHLIKTRGQQVTLRCSPKSGHDTVSWYQQALGQGPQFIFQYYEEEERQRGNFPDRFSGHQFPNYSSELNVNALLLGDSALYLCASSSGGGYYEQYFGPGTRLTVT.

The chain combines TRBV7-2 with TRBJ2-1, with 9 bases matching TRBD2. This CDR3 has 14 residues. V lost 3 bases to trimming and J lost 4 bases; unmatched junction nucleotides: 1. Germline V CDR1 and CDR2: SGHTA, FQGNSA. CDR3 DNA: TGTGCCAGCAGCTTGACTAGCGGTTACAATGAGCAGTTCTTC. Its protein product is CASSLTSGYNEQFF.

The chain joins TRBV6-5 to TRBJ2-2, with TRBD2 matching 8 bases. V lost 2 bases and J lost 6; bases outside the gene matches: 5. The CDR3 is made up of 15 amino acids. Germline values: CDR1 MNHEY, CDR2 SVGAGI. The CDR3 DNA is TGTGCCAGCAGTTACCGAGGACTAGCTGCCGGGGAGCTGTTTTTT. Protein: CASSYRGLAAGELFF.

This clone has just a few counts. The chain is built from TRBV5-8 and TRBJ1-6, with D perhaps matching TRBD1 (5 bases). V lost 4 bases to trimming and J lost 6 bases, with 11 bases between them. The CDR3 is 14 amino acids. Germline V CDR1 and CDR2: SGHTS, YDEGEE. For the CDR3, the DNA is TGTGCCAGCAGCCCTGGACAAATTAATTCACCCCTCCACTTT. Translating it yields CASSPGQINSPLHF.

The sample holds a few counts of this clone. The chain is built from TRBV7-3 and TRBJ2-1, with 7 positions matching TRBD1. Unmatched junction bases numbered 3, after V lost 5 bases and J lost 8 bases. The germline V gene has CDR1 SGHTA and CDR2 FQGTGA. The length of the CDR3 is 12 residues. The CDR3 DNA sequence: TGTGCCAGCAGCCTACAGGGGCATGAGCAGTTCTTC. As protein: CASSLQGHEQFF.

CDR3 sequence: CASSLVAGGPETQYF. CDR3 sequence (DNA): TGTGCCAGCAGCTTAGTTGCAGGGGGCCCGGAGACCCAGTACTTC. This sequence joins TRBV11-2 and TRBJ2-5, with 8 bases lining up with TRBD1. From germline, CDR1 is SGHAT and CDR2 FQNNGV. After removal of 1 base from V and 5 bases from J, the junction contained 6 bases not matched to a gene. The CDR3 spans 15 residues.